The next 30 T cell receptor beta chains were all read from a single sample in a study of T cells in Graves' hyperthyroidism and ophthalmopathy. Template material for amplifying TCR beta CDR3 regions consisted of RNA transcripts. The primer set for the first-round RT-PCR of the TCR CDR3 was HTBI. TCRdb ran MiXCR on the multiplex PCR reads and lists one entry per CDR3 protein. Of some 210,000 distinct CDR3 sequences in the sample, 15% to 20% were seen once. The specimen was blood. These receptors all stem from a man aged 45-60 years with Graves' hyperthyroidism.

The chain carries TRBV9 and TRBJ1-1; perhaps TRBD1 as D (5 bases). The CDR3 is made up of 15 amino acids. Germline lookup yields CDR1 SGDLS and CDR2 YYNGEE. V was trimmed by 3 bases and J by 4 bases, leaving 16 bases between them. CDR3 loop: CASSAQGLLGTEAFF. As DNA, the CDR3 is TGTGCCAGCAGCGCCCAGGGTCTTTTGGGCACTGAAGCTTTCTTT.

To note about this clonotype: A much larger clone differs by one base, so this may be a read error. This rearrangement joins TRBV6-5 to TRBJ2-1; D uncertain. This CDR3 has 13 residues. The ends were cut back, 0 bases at V and 7 bases at J, with 7 bases in the middle. Germline loops: CDR1 MNHEY, CDR2 SVGAGI. The CDR3 bases are TGTGCCAGCAGTTACTCGATGGAGAATGAGCAGTTCTTC. It translates to CASSYSMENEQFF.

This clonotype was seen more than once but under ten times. This chain links TRBV4-1 with TRBJ2-7; TRBD1 matches at 12 bases. Looked up from germline, CDR1 is MGHRA and CDR2 is YSYEKL. The CDR3 extends over 15 amino acids. J was trimmed by 7 bases and V by 3 bases; bases with no gene match: 7. CDR3 nucleotide sequence: TGCGCCAGCAGCCATCCCCGGGACAGGGGGCGGGAGCAGTACTTC. Amino acid sequence: CASSHPRDRGREQYF.

This clonotype was detected ten times or more. The chain carries TRBV30 and TRBJ2-2; D is ambiguous. The germline CDR1 and CDR2 sequences are GTSNPN and SVGIG (reference sequence). The CDR3 has 12 residues. With 0 bases removed from V and 5 bases from J, the gap between germline ends came to 4 bases. The CDR3: CAWSVITGELFF. For the CDR3, the DNA is TGTGCCTGGAGTGTGATTACCGGGGAGCTGTTTTTT.

This clonotype came up many times. The gene calls are TRBV6-1 and TRBJ2-3, with no clear D. V was pared by 1 base and J by 2 bases, with 7 bases between. The CDR3 contains 14 residues. Germline assignment: CDR1 MNHNS and CDR2 SASEGT. CDR3 sequence: CASSEVATTDTQYF. For the CDR3, the DNA is TGTGCCAGCAGTGAAGTTGCCACCACAGATACGCAGTATTTT.

This clonotype was seen many times. The chain employs TRBV18 and TRBJ2-6; D gene unclear. V lost 2 bases and J 1 base, leaving 9 bases between the germline ends. Germline assignment: CDR1 KGHSH and CDR2 LQKENI. The CDR3 covers 16 residues. CDR3 sequence (DNA): TGTGCCAGCTCACCAACCCAAACTTCTGGGGCCAACGTCCTGACTTTC. This sequence encodes CASSPTQTSGANVLTF.

The table lists this clonotype with a few counts. The chain is built from TRBV6-1 and TRBJ1-1; no clear D. Per germline, CDR1 MNHNS and CDR2 SASEGT. The CDR3 consists of 9 residues. Deletions cut 5 bases from V and 7 bases from J, with 2 bases between. CDR3 sequence: CASSHEAFF. DNA of the CDR3: TGTGCCAGCAGTCATGAAGCTTTCTTT.

Regarding this clonotype: Germline is not matched at one junction end, which may reflect a read error. The rearrangement uses TRBV7-9 and TRBJ1-1; D call uncertain. The germline V gene has CDR1 SEHNR and CDR2 FQNEAQ (reference sequence). This CDR3 is built from 14 residues. Written as DNA, the CDR3 is TGCGCCAGCAGCCAAGGGAGTATGAACACTGAAGCTTTCTTT. It encodes CASSQGSMNTEAFF.

This clonotype has only a few counts. The CDR3 coding sequence is TGTGCCAGCAGTAGGTCCGGATCTGGTACGCAGTATTTT. Its protein product is CASSRSGSGTQYF. The chain employs TRBV6-1 and TRBJ2-3; D is uncertain. Between the trimmed V and J ends, which lost 5 bases and 8 bases, there was a span of 14 bases. Per the germline V gene, CDR1 is MNHNS and CDR2 is SASEGT. The CDR3 covers 13 residues.

CDR3: CAISDSTGASYNEQFF. In nucleotides, the CDR3 is TGTGCCATCAGTGATTCGACAGGGGCTTCCTACAATGAGCAGTTCTTC. The chain is built from TRBV10-3 and TRBJ2-1, with 8 bases aligning to TRBD1. With 3 bases clipped from V and 1 base from J, the junction kept 5 bases outside the gene matches. Looked up from germline, CDR1 is ENHRY and CDR2 is SYGVKD. The CDR3 covers 16 residues.

This clonotype was detected ten times or more. This rearrangement joins TRBV7-9 to TRBJ2-5, with TRBD2 identical over 7 bases. The V gene end was trimmed by 5 bases and the J gene end by 2 bases; junction bases not matched to a gene: 8. Germline V gene sequence: CDR1 SEHNR, CDR2 FQNEAQ (reference sequence). The CDR3 sequence is 15 residues long. CDR3 sequence reads: CASSLAAGRQETQYF. Written as DNA, the CDR3 is TGTGCCAGCAGCCTCGCAGCGGGACGGCAAGAGACCCAGTACTTC.

Concerning this clonotype: Compared with germline, one end of the junction differs, possibly owing to a read error. The rearrangement joins TRBV30 to TRBJ2-1, with D perhaps being TRBD1 or TRBD2 (5 bases each). Germline-derived CDR1 and CDR2 are GTSNPN and SVGIG (reference sequence). CDR3 length: 12 residues. The CDR3, as DNA: TGTACCTGGAGCGTGGGGACCGGTGAGCAGTTCTTC. This sequence encodes CTWSVGTGEQFF.

This clonotype was recorded at least ten times. The chain is built from TRBV7-3 and TRBJ2-3; D is possibly TRBD2 (6 bases). V lost 3 bases, J lost 4 bases, and 14 bases lay in between. Germline CDR1 is SGHTA and CDR2 is FQGTGA. The CDR3 totals 15 residues. This CDR3 reads CASSLEGRDADTQYF. DNA for the CDR3: TGTGCCAGCAGCTTGGAGGGCCGGGACGCAGATACGCAGTATTTT. Variable domain in full (rest from reference TRBV7-3 and TRBJ2-3): GAGVSQTPSNKVTEKGKYVELRCDPISGHTALYWYRQSLGQGPEFLIYFQGTGAADDSGLPNDRFFAVRPEGSVSTLKIQRTERGDSAVYLCASSLEGRDADTQYFGPGTRLTVL.

This clonotype was counted only a few times. Here the CDR3 DNA reads TGTGCCAGCAGCTTAGCCGTTGGAAACTCTGGGGCCAACGTCCTGACTTTC. Its protein is CASSLAVGNSGANVLTF. The chain carries TRBV7-6 and TRBJ2-6; D is undetermined. Between the trimmed V and J ends, which lost 0 bases and 0 bases, there was a span of 9 bases. The CDR3 has 17 residues. Per germline, CDR1 SGHVS and CDR2 FNYEAQ.

This clonotype came up many times. The V call is TRBV6-1, the J call TRBJ2-3; 9 bases match TRBD1. The germline V gene has CDR1 MNHNS and CDR2 SASEGT. V lost 0 bases, J lost 4 bases, and 8 bases stayed unmatched. This CDR3 has 17 residues. The DNA for the CDR3 is TGTGCCAGCAGTGAAGCGCCTACAGGGGGCTCGGCAGATACGCAGTATTTT. It is translated as CASSEAPTGGSADTQYF.

This clonotype has at least ten counts. The rearrangement joins TRBV7-2 to TRBJ2-3; D unresolved. Trimming cost V 1 base and J 5 bases, with 7 bases left between them. The CDR3 consists of 13 residues. CDR1 and CDR2 (germline): SGHTA, FQGNSA. The CDR3 loop reads CASSLGLEDTQYF. CDR3 bases: TGTGCCAGCAGCTTAGGGTTGGAAGATACGCAGTATTTT.

This clonotype came up many times. The rearrangement uses TRBV4-3 and TRBJ1-2, with D tentatively TRBD1 (6 bases). Germline loops: CDR1 LGHNA, CDR2 YSLEER. CDR3 length: 16 amino acids. V lost 0 bases and J lost 4, with 15 bases in between. In DNA form, the CDR3 reads TGCGCCAGCAGCCAAGACACAGGGCTGCCGGCCTATGGCTACACCTTC. It is translated as CASSQDTGLPAYGYTF.

Many counts were recorded for this clonotype. The chain links TRBV12-5 to TRBJ2-3, with 9 bases identical to TRBD1. The trim removed 4 bases at V and 5 bases at J, leaving 7 bases unmatched. Germline lookup yields CDR1 LGHNT and CDR2 FRNRAP. This CDR3 has 15 residues. CDR3 sequence (DNA): TGTGCTAGTGGTTCCTCCTCGACAGGGGGAGATACGCAGTATTTT. It translates to CASGSSSTGGDTQYF.

Ten or more counts support this clonotype. The V gene is TRBV3-1, the J gene TRBJ2-2, with D hard to call. Trimming removed 0 bases at V and 0 bases at J, with 8 bases between. From germline, CDR1 is LGHDT and CDR2 YNNKEL (reference sequence). The CDR3 has 16 residues. CDR3 loop: CASSQDIGSNTGELFF. CDR3 sequence (DNA): TGTGCCAGCAGCCAAGATATCGGGTCGAACACCGGGGAGCTGTTTTTT.

This clonotype was picked up many times. The chain combines TRBV7-2 with TRBJ2-3; TRBD2 matches 13 bases. The CDR3 loop spans 15 amino acids. The ends lost 1 base at V and 5 bases at J; junction bases unmatched: 0. The V gene's germline CDR1 is SGHTA and CDR2 FQGNSA. DNA of the CDR3: TGTGCCAGCAGCTTAGGACTAGCGGGAGGAGATACGCAGTATTTT. Its translation is CASSLGLAGGDTQYF.

In its sample, this clonotype was seen many times. The chain has TRBV28 and TRBJ2-2; TRBD2 aligns across 12 bases. CDR3 length: 17 residues. In germline, CDR1 is MDHEN, CDR2 SYDVKM. V shed 5 bases and J 7 bases; nucleotides not matched to a gene: 11. CDR3 bases: TGTGCCAGCAGTCCTCCGGGGCTAGCGGGAGGGTTCGGGGAGCTGTTTTTT. Encoded protein: CASSPPGLAGGFGELFF.

The chain has TRBV20-1 and TRBJ2-1, with a tentative D call TRBD1 (5 bases). V lost 6 bases to trimming and J lost 1 base, with 19 bases between them. The CDR3 is 16 amino acids. The germline gives CDR1 DFQATT, CDR2 SNEGSKA (reference sequence). This chain's CDR3 is CSASYDRYLSYNEQFF. The CDR3 bases are TGCAGTGCATCCTATGACAGATACCTATCCTACAATGAGCAGTTCTTC.

V is TRBV9 and J is TRBJ2-1, with D unresolved. The ends were cut back, 0 bases at V and 3 bases at J, with 10 bases in the middle. This CDR3 contains 15 residues. Germline lookup yields CDR1 SGDLS and CDR2 YYNGEE. The CDR3 region is CASSVAGYSYNEQFF. In nucleotides, the CDR3 is TGTGCCAGCAGCGTAGCCGGATATAGCTACAATGAGCAGTTCTTC.

This clonotype was counted ten times or more. This rearrangement joins TRBV20-1 to TRBJ2-3; D is undetermined. The CDR3 is 14 amino acids. Trimming removed 1 base at V and 1 base at J, with 9 bases between. Germline values: CDR1 DFQATT, CDR2 SNEGSKA (reference sequence). The CDR3: CSARGNLRTDTQYF. In DNA, the CDR3 is TGCAGTGCTAGAGGTAACCTCCGCACAGATACGCAGTATTTT.

The CDR3 DNA follows: TGTGCCAGCAGCAGGCCCGGGAACCAAGAGACCCAGTACTTC. As protein: CASSRPGNQETQYF. V is TRBV7-6 and J is TRBJ2-5; D may be TRBD2 (5 bases). Trimming stripped 5 bases from V and 0 bases from J, with 10 bases between. Germline V gene data show CDR1 as SGHVS and CDR2 as FNYEAQ. There are 14 residues in the CDR3.

This clonotype has a count of ten or more. The rearrangement uses TRBV11-3 and TRBJ2-1; 12 bases line up with TRBD2. The CDR3 sequence is 17 residues long. V shed 2 bases, J shed 0 bases, and the junction held 2 bases outside the gene matches. Germline CDR1 and CDR2: SGHNT and YENEEA. The CDR3 DNA follows: TGTGCCAGCAGCTTACCTAGCGGGGGGGGCTCCTACAATGAGCAGTTCTTC. Encoded protein: CASSLPSGGGSYNEQFF.

This clonotype was seen many times. A much larger clone is a single base away; this may be a read error. The chain carries TRBV7-6 and TRBJ2-7; TRBD2 agrees at 9 bases. The V gene end was trimmed by 3 bases and the J gene end by 3 bases; junction bases not matched to a gene: 0. This CDR3 is 13 amino acids long. From germline, CDR1 is SGHVS and CDR2 FNYEAQ. CDR3 in amino acids: CASSFSGSYEQYF. The CDR3 DNA reads TGTGCCAGCAGCTTTAGCGGGAGCTACGAGCAGTACTTC.

This clonotype has just a few counts. This rearrangement joins TRBV11-2 to TRBJ2-1, with 10 bases aligning to TRBD1. Germline trimming cut 5 bases from V and 5 bases from J; bases unmatched to any gene: 6. The germline V gene encodes CDR1 SGHAT and CDR2 FQNNGV. The CDR3 is 15 residues long. The CDR3 here is CASSQGGTGDNEQFF. Here the CDR3 DNA reads TGTGCCAGCAGCCAGGGGGGGACAGGGGACAATGAGCAGTTCTTC.

This clonotype was seen repeatedly, ten times or more. The J gene is TRBJ1-6, the V gene TRBV28; TRBD1 aligns across 7 bases. This CDR3 spans 14 amino acids. Germline values: CDR1 MDHEN, CDR2 SYDVKM. The V segment lost 6 bases and the J segment 7 bases; nucleotides outside the gene matches: 6. The CDR3 nucleotides read TGTGCCAGCAGCAGCGACAGGGAGAATTCACCCCTCCACTTT. Encoded protein: CASSSDRENSPLHF.

This clonotype showed up many times. This sequence joins TRBV2 and TRBJ2-7, with D hard to call. Germline V gene lookup returns CDR1 SNHLY and CDR2 FYNNEI. The CDR3 loop spans 11 amino acids. Trimming removed 4 bases from V and 4 bases from J, with 5 bases in between. The CDR3 here is CASSGGYEQYF. The CDR3 DNA reads as TGTGCCAGCAGTGGTGGTTACGAGCAGTACTTC.